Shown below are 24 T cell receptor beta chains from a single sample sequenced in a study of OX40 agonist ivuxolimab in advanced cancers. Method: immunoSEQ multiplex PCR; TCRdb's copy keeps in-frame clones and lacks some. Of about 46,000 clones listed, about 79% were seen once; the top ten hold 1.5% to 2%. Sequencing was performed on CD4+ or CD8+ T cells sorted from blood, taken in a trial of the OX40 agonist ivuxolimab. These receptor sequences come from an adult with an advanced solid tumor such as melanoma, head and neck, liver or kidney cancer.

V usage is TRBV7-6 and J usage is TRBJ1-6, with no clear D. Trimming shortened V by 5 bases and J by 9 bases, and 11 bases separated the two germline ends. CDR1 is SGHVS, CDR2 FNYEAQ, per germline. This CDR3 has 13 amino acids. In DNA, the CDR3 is TGTGCCAGCAGCCCGCAAGTCCCTTCACCCCTCCACTTT. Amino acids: CASSPQVPSPLHF.

CDR3 nucleotide sequence: TGTGCCAGCAGCCAAGCCGGGACTGGGTGGGGAGAGACCCAGTACTTC. This sequence encodes CASSQAGTGWGETQYF. The chain links TRBV14 to TRBJ2-5; weak D call: TRBD2 (6 bases). The germline V and J ends were trimmed by 1 base and 4 bases, with 16 bases remaining between them. CDR1 SGHDN and CDR2 FVKESK come from the germline V gene. The CDR3 contains 16 residues.

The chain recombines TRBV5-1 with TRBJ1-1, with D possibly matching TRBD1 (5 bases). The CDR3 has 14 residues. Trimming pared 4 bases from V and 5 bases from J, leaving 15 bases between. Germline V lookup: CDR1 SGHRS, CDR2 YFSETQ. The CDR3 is CASSAGGSRTEAFF. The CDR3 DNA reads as TGCGCCAGCAGCGCCGGGGGGAGTAGGACTGAAGCTTTCTTT.

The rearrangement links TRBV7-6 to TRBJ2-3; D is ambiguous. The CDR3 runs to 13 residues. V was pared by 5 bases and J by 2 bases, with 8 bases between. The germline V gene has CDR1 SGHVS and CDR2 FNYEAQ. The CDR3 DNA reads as TGTGCCAGCAGCCGTCTGGTCACAGATACGCAGTATTTT. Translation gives CASSRLVTDTQYF. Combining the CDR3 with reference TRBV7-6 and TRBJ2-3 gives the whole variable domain GAGVSQSPRYKVTKRGQDVALRCDPISGHVSLYWYRQALGQGPEFLTYFNYEAQQDKSGLPNDRFSAERPEGSISTLTIQRTEQRDSAMYRCASSRLVTDTQYFGPGTRLTVL.

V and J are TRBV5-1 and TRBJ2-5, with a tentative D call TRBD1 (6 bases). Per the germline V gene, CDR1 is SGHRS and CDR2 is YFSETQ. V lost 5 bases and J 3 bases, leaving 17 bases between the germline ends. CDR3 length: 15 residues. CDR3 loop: CASSTTSRGKETQYF. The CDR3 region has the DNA TGCGCCAGCAGTACTACTAGTAGGGGGAAAGAGACCCAGTACTTC.

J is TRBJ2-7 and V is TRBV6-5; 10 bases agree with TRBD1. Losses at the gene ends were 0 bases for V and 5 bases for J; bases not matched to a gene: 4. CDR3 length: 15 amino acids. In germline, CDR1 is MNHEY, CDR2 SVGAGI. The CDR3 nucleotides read TGTGCCAGCAGTTACTCCGGGACAGGGGTTCACGAGCAGTACTTC. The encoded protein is CASSYSGTGVHEQYF.

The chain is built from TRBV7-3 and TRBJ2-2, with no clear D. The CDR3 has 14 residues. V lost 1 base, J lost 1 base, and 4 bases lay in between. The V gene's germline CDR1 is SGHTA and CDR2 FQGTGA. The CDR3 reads CASSLNGNTGELFF. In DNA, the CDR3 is TGTGCCAGCAGCTTAAACGGGAACACCGGGGAGCTGTTTTTT.

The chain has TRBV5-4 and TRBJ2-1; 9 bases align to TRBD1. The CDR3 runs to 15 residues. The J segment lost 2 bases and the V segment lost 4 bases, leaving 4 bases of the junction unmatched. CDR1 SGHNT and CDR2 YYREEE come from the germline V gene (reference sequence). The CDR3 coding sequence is TGTGCCAGCAGCCTGGGACAGGGCCCCTACAATGAGCAGTTCTTC. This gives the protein CASSLGQGPYNEQFF.

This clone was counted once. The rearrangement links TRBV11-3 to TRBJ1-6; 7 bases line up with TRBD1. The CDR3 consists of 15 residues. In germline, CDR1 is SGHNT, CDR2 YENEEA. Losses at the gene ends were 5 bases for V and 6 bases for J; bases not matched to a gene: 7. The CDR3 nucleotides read TGTGCCAGCAGCGCCTCCGGGACAGTTAATTCACCCCTCCACTTT. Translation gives CASSASGTVNSPLHF.

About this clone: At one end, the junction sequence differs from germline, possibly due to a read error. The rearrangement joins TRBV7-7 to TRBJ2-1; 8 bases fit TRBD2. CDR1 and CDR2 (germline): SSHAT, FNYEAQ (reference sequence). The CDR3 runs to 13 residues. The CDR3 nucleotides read TGTGCTAGCAGCTTAGCGTTCGGGAGCGGGAGGTTCTTC. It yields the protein CASSLAFGSGRFF. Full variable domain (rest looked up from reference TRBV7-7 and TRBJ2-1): GAGVSQSPRYKVTKRGQDVTLRCDPISSHATLYWYQQALGQGPEFLTYFNYEAQPDKSGLPSDRFSAERPEGSISTLTIQRTEQRDSAMYRCASSLAFGSGRFFGPGTRLTVL.

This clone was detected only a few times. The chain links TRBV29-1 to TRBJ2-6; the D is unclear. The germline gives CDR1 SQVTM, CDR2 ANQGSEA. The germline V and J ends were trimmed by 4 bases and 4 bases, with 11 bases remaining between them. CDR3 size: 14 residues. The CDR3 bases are TGCAGCGTTGGAGGATCGGGCGGGGCCAACGTCCTGACTTTC. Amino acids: CSVGGSGGANVLTF.

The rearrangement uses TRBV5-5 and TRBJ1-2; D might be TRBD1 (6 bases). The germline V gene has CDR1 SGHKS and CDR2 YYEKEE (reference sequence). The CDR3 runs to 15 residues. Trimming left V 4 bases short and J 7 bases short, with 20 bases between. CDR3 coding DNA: TGTGCCAGCAGCACGGACAGCCACCAGACGACTGGCTACACCTTC. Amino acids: CASSTDSHQTTGYTF.

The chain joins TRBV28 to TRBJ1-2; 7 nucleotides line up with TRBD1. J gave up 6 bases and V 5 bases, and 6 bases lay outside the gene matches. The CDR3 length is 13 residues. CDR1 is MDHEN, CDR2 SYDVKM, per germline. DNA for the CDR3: TGTGCCAGCAGTGAGGGGGCTTGGGATGGCTACACCTTC. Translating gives CASSEGAWDGYTF.

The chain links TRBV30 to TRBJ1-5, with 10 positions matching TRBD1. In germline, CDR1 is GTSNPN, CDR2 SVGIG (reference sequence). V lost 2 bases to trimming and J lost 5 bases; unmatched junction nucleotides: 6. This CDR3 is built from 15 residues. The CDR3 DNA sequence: TGTGCCTGGAGTCAAGGACAGGGGGACTATCAGCCCCAGCATTTT. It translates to CAWSQGQGDYQPQHF.

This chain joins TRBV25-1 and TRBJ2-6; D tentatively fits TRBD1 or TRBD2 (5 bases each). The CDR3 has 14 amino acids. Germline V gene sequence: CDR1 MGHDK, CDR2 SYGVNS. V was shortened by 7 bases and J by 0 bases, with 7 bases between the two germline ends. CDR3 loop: CASKGSSGANVLTF. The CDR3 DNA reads TGTGCCAGCAAGGGGAGCTCTGGGGCCAACGTCCTGACTTTC.

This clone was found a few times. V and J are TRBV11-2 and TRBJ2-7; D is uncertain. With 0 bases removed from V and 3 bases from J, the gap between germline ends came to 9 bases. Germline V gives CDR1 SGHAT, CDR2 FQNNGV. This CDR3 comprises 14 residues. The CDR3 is CASSLDRNSYEQYF. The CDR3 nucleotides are TGTGCCAGCAGCTTAGATCGAAACAGCTACGAGCAGTACTTC.

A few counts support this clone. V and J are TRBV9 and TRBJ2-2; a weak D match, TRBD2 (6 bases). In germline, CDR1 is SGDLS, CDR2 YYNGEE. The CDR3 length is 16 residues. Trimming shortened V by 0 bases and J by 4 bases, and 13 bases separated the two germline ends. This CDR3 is CASSVEGTELTGELFF. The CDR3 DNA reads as TGTGCCAGCAGCGTAGAAGGGACTGAGCTCACCGGGGAGCTGTTTTTT.

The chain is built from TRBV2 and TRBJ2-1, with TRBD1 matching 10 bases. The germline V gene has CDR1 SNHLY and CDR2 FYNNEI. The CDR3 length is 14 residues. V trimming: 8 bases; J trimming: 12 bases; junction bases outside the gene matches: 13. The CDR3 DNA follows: TGTGCCAGCTTTAGTGGGACAGGGGACGAGCGGCAGTTCTTC. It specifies CASFSGTGDERQFF.

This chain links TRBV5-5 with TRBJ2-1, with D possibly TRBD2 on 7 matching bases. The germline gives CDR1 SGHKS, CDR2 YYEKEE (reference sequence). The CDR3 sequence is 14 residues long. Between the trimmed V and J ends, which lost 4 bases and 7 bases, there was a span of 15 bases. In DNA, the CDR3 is TGTGCCAGCAGCGCCCGGGGGGCTGTGAATGAGCAGTTCTTC. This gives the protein CASSARGAVNEQFF.

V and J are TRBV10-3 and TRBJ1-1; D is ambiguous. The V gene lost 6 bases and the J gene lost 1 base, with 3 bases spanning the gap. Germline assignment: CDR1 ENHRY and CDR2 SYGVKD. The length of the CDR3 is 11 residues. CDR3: CAIRQNTEAFF. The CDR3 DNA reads TGTGCCATCAGACAGAACACTGAAGCTTTCTTT.

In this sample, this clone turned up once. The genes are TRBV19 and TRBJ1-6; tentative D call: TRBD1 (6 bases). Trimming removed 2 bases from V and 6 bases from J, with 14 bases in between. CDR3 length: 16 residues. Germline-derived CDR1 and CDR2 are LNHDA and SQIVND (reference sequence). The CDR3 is CASSISADSPNSPLHF. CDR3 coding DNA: TGTGCCAGTAGTATATCGGCGGACAGCCCTAATTCACCCCTCCACTTT.

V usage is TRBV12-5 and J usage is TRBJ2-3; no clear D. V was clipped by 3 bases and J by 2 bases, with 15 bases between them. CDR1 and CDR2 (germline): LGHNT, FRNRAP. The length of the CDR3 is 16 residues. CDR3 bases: TGTGCTAGTGGTTTTCACCTTGTTCCACTCACAGATACGCAGTATTTT. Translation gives CASGFHLVPLTDTQYF.

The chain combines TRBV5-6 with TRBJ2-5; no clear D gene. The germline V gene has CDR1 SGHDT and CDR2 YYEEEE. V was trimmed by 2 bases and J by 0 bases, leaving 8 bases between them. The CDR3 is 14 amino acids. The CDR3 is CASSLLGYQETQYF. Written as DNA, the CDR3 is TGTGCCAGCAGCTTATTAGGATACCAAGAGACCCAGTACTTC.

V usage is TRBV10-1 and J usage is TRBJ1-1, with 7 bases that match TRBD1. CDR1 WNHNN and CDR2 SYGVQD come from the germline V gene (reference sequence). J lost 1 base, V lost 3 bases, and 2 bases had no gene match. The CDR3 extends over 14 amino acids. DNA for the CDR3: TGCGCCAGCAGTGAAAGGACAGGGAACACTGAAGCTTTCTTT. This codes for CASSERTGNTEAFF.